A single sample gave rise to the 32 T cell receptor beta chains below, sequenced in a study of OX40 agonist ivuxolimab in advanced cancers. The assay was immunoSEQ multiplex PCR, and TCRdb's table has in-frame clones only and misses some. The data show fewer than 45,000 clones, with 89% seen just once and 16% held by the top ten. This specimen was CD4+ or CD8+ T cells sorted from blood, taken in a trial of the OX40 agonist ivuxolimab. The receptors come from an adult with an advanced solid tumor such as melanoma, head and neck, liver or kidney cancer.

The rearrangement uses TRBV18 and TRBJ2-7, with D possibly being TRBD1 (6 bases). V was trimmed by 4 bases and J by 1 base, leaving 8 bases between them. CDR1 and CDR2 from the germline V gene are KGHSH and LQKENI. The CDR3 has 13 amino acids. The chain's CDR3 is CASSLGQSYEQYF. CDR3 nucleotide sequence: TGTGCCAGCTCACTAGGACAGTCCTACGAGCAGTACTTC. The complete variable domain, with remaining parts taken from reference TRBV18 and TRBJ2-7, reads NAGVMQNPRHLVRRRGQEARLRCSPMKGHSHVYWYRQLPEEGLKFMVYLQKENIIDESGMPKERFSAEFPKEGPSILRIQQVVRGDSAAYFCASSLGQSYEQYFGPGTRLTVT.

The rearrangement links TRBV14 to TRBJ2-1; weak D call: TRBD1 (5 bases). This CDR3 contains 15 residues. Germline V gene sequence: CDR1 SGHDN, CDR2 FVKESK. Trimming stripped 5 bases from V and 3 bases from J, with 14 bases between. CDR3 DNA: TGTGCCAGCAGCAGGACACGACAACTCTACAATGAGCAGTTCTTC. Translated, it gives CASSRTRQLYNEQFF.

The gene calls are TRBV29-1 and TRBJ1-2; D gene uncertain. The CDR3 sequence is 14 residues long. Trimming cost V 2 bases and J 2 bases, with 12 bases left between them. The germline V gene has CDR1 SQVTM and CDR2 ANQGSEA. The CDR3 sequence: CSVEPTHLNYGYTF. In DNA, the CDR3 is TGCAGCGTTGAACCTACCCACCTAAACTATGGCTACACCTTC. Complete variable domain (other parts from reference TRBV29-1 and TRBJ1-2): SAVISQKPSRDICQRGTSLTIQCQVDSQVTMMFWYRQQPGQSLTLIATANQGSEATYESGFVIDKFPISRPNLTFSTLTVSNMSPEDSSIYLCSVEPTHLNYGYTFGSGTRLTVV.

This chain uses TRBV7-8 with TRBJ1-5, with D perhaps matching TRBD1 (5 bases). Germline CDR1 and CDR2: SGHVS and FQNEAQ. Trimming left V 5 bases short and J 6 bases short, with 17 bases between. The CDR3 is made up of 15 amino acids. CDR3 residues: CASSRGGETGQPQHF. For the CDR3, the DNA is TGTGCCAGCAGCCGAGGAGGGGAAACCGGTCAGCCCCAGCATTTT.

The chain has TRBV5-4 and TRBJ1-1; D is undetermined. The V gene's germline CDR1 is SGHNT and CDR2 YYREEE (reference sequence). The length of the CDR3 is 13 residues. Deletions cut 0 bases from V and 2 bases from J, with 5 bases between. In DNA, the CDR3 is TGTGCCAGCAGCTTGGCCGCAAACACTGAAGCTTTCTTT. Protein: CASSLAANTEAFF.

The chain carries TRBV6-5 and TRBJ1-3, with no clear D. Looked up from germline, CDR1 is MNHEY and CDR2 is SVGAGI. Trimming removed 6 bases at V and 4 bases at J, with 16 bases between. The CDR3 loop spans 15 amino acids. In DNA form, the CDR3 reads TGTGCCAGCAGCCCCGGGTCGGAGGGAGGAAACACCATATATTTT. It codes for CASSPGSEGGNTIYF.

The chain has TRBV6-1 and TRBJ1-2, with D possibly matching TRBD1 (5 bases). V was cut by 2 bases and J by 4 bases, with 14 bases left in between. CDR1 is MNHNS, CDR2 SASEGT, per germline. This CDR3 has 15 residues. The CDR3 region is CASSENQGSFYGYTF. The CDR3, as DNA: TGTGCCAGCAGTGAAAATCAGGGCAGCTTCTATGGCTACACCTTC.

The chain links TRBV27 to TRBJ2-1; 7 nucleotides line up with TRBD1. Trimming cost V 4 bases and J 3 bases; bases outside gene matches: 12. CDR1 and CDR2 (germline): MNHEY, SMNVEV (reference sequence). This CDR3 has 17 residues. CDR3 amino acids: CASSYQTTGDLYNEQFF. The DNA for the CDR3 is TGTGCCAGCAGTTATCAAACCACAGGGGACCTCTACAATGAGCAGTTCTTC.

For the CDR3, the DNA is TGTGCCAGCAGCCGGACGACGGCCGGGGAGCTGTTTTTT. Translating it yields CASSRTTAGELFF. The V gene is TRBV4-2, the J gene TRBJ2-2; D gene ambiguous. Trimming pared 4 bases from V and 6 bases from J, leaving 9 bases between. This CDR3 contains 13 residues. Germline V gives CDR1 LGHNA, CDR2 YNFKEQ.

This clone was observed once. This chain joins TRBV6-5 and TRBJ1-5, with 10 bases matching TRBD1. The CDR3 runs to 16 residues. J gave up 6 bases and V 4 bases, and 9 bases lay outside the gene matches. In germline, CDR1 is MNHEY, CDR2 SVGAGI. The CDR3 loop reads CASSFDPGQGSQPQHF. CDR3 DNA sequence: TGTGCCAGCAGTTTCGACCCGGGACAGGGGAGTCAGCCCCAGCATTTT.

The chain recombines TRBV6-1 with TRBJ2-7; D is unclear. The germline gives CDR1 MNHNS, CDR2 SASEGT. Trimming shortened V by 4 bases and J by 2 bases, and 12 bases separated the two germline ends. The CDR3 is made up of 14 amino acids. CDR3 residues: CASSAGSRTYEQYF. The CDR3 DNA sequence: TGTGCCAGCAGTGCGGGTAGCCGGACCTACGAGCAGTACTTC.

The CDR3 loop is CASSLVVANTDTQYF. The CDR3 coding sequence is TGTGCCAGCAGCTTAGTGGTAGCGAACACAGATACGCAGTATTTT. V and J are TRBV7-2 and TRBJ2-3; perhaps TRBD2 as D (5 bases). The CDR3 is made up of 15 amino acids. Trimming pared 1 base from V and 2 bases from J, leaving 10 bases between. CDR1 SGHTA and CDR2 FQGNSA come from the germline V gene.

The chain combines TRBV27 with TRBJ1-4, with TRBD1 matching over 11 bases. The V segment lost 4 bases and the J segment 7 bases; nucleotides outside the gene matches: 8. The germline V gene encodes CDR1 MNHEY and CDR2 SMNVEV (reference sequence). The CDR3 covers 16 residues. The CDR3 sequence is CASSSDGQGAREKLFF. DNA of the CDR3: TGTGCCAGCAGTTCGGACGGACAGGGGGCGCGTGAAAAACTGTTTTTT.

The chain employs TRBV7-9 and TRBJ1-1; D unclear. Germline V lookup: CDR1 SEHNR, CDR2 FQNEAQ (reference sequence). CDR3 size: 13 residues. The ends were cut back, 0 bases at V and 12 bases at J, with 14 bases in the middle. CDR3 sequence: CASSLAGIPEPFF. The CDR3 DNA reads TGTGCCAGCAGCTTAGCCGGGATCCCTGAGCCTTTCTTT.

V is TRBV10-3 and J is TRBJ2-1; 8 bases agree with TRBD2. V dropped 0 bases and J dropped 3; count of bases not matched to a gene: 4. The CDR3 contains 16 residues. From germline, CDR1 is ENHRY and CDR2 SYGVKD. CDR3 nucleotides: TGTGCCATCAGTGAGTCAGGGACTAGTTTCTACAATGAGCAGTTCTTC. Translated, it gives CAISESGTSFYNEQFF.

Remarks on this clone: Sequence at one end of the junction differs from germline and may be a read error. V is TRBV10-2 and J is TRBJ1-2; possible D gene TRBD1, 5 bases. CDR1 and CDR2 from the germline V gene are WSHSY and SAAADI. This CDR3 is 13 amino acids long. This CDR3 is CAISRGDNYGYTF. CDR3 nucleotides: TGCGCCATCAGTCGAGGGGACAACTATGGCTACACCTTC.

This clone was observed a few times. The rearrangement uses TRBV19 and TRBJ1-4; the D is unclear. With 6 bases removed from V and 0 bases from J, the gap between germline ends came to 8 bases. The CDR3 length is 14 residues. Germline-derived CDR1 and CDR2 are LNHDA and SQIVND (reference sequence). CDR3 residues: CASSNRATNEKLFF. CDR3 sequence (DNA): TGTGCCAGTAGCAACAGAGCAACTAATGAAAAACTGTTTTTT.

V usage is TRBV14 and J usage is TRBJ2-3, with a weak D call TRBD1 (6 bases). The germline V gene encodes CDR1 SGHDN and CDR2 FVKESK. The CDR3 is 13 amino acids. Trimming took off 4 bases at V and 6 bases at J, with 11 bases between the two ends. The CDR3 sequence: CASSLLGADTQYF. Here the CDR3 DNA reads TGTGCCAGCAGCCTGTTGGGGGCGGATACGCAGTATTTT.

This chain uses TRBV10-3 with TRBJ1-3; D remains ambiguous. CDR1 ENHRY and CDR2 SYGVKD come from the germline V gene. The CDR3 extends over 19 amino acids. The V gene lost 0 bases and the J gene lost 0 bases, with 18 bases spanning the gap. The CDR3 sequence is CAISESRVQAASSGNTIYF. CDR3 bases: TGTGCCATCAGTGAGTCGCGGGTTCAGGCGGCGAGCTCTGGAAACACCATATATTTT.

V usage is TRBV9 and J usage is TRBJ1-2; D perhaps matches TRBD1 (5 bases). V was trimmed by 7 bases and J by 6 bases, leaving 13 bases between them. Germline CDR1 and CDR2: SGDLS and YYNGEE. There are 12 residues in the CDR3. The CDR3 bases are TGTGCCAGCGCGGGTTGGGACGATGGCTACACCTTC. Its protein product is CASAGWDDGYTF.

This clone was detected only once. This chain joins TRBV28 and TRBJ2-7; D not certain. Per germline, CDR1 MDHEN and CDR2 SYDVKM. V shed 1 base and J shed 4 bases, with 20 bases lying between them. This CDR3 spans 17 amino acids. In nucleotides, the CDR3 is TGTGCCAGCAGTTTATTTCCCCGGAAGTCTAGTCGGTACGAGCAGTACTTC. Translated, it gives CASSLFPRKSSRYEQYF.

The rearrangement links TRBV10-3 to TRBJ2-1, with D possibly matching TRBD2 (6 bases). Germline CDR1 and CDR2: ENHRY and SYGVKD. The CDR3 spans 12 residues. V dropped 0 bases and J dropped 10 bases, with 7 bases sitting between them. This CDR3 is CAISESREEQFF. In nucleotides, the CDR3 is TGTGCCATCAGTGAGTCGCGGGAAGAGCAGTTCTTC.

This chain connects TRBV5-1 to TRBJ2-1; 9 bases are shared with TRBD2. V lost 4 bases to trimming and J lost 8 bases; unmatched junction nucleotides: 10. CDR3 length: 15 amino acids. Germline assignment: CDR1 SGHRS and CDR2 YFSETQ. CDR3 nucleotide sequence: TGCGCCAGCAGCGACCGGACTAGCGAGGGGGATGAGCAGTTCTTC. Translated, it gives CASSDRTSEGDEQFF.

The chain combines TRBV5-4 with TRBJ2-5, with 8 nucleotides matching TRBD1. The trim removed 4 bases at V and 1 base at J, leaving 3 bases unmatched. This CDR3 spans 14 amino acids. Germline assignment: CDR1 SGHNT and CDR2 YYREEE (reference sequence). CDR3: CASSSGQGQETQYF. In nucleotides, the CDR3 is TGTGCCAGCAGCAGCGGACAGGGCCAAGAGACCCAGTACTTC.

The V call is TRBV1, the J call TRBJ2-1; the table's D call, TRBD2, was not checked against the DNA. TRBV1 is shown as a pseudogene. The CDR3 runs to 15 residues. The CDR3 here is CTSSQSRGASDEQFF. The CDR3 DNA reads TGCACCAGCAGCCAATCACGGGGGGCCTCGGATGAGCAGTTCTTC.

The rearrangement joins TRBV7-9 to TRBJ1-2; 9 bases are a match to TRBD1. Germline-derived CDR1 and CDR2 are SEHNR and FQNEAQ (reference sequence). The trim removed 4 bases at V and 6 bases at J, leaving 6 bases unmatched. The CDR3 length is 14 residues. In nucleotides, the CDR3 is TGTGCCAGCAGCTCTGAGGACAGGGGAGATGGCTACACCTTC. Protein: CASSSEDRGDGYTF.

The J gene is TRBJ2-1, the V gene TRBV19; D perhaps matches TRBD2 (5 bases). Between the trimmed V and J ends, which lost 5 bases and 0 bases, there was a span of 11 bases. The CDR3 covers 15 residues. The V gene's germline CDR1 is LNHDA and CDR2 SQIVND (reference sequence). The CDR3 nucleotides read TGTGCCAGTAGTGAGCCTAGCCGCTCCTACAATGAGCAGTTCTTC. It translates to CASSEPSRSYNEQFF.

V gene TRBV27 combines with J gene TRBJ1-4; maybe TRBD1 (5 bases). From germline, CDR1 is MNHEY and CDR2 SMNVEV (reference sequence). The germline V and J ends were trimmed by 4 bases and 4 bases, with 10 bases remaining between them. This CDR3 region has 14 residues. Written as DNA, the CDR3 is TGTGCCAGCAGTTCGGGGGGAAATAATGAAAAACTGTTTTTT. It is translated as CASSSGGNNEKLFF.

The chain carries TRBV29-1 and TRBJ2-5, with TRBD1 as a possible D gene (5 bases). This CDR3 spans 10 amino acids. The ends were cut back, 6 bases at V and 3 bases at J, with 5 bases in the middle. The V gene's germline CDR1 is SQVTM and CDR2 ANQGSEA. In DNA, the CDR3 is TGCAGCGTGGACAAAGAGACCCAGTACTTC. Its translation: CSVDKETQYF.

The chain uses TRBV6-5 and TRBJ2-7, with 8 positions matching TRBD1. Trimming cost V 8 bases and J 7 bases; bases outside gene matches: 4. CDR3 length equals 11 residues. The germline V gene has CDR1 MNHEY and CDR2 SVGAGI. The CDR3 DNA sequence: TGTGCCAGCGGGACAGGTCGAGAGCAGTACTTC. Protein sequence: CASGTGREQYF.

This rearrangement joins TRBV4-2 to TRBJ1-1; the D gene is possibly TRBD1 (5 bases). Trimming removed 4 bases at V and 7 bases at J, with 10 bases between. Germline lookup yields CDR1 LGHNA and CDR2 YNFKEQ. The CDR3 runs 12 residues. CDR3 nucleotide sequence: TGTGCCAGCAGCCCGCGGGGGGTTGAAGCTTTCTTT. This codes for CASSPRGVEAFF.

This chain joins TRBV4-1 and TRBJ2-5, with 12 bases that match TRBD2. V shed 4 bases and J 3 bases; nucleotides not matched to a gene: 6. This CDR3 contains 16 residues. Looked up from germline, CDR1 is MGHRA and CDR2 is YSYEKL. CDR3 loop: CASSLRLAGEKETQYF. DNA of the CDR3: TGCGCCAGCAGCCTCCGACTAGCGGGGGAGAAAGAGACCCAGTACTTC.